Given below is one T cell receptor beta chain in context. The sample originates from a study of T cell changes during pregnancy in multiple sclerosis. With 2 bases removed from V and 1 base from J, the gap between germline ends came to 6 bases. The CDR3 spans 14 residues. CDR1 LNHDA and CDR2 SQIVND come from the germline V gene (reference sequence). TCRdb's copy holds only in-frame clones and misses some; the assay was immunoSEQ multiplex PCR. This table has over 65,000 clones, roughly nine tenths appearing once. The V gene is TRBV19, the J gene TRBJ1-5; D is possibly TRBD1 (6 bases). The sequence was collected from a female donor with multiple sclerosis, enrolled in a pregnancy study. The specimen comprised peripheral blood, sampled in the first trimester of pregnancy. The CDR3 here is CASSIRGSNQPQHF. The CDR3 DNA sequence: TGTGCCAGTAGTATAAGGGGGAGCAATCAGCCCCAGCATTTT.